This entry lists 14 T cell receptor beta chains sequenced from one sample in a study of CD8+ T cells in alopecia areata. cDNA reverse transcribed from extracted RNA served as the sequencing template. The assay was immunoSEQ multiplex PCR, and TCRdb's table has in-frame clones only and misses some. Singletons are absent from the sample, which has 200,000 to 300,000 clones. Pooled cutaneous lymph node cells were sorted using CD4, CD8alpha, NKG2D, NKG2ACE and other markers. The sample was CD4+ T cells sorted from a lymph node. Receptors originate from a C3H/HeJ mouse with alopecia areata. The MHC haplotype of this mouse line is H2-k.

To note about this clone: The genes and germline here are from mouse. The read terminates 4 residues ahead of where the CDR3 ends, so the germline J gene completes it. The V call is TRBV19, the J call TRBJ2-3; possibly TRBD1 for D (6 bases). The CDR3 has 15 amino acids. Germline-derived CDR1 and CDR2 are FNHDT and SITEND (reference sequence). Trimming stripped 1 base from V and 0 bases from J, with 9 bases between. The sequenced part of the CDR3 DNA is TGTGCCAGCAGTATAAACAGGGCCAGTGCAGAA. Translated, it gives CASSINRASAE. The complete CDR3 sequence is CASSINRASAETLYF.

As regards this clone: Here the gene names and germline are mouse. The read terminates 4 residues before the CDR3 end, so the remaining end is supplied by the germline J gene. The rearrangement links TRBV13-1 to TRBJ2-4, with TRBD2 matching over 9 bases. The CDR3 is 16 residues long. The germline CDR1 and CDR2 sequences are NSHNY and SYGAGN. Trimming at V came to 1 base and at J to 0 bases, leaving 3 bases not matched to a gene. The sequenced part of the CDR3 DNA is TGTGCCAGCAGTGATTCCTGGGGGGGTAGTCAAAAC. Its translation: CASSDSWGGSQN. The whole CDR3 sequence is CASSDSWGGSQNTLYF.

This clone has a count of ten or more. Mouse germline and gene names are used. With the read ending 4 residues before the CDR3 end, the germline J gene is used to fill in that end. This chain connects TRBV13-2 to TRBJ2-1; 11 nucleotides match TRBD2. V gave up 3 bases and J gave up 3 bases; unmatched junction bases: 2. CDR1 is NNHNN, CDR2 SYGAGS, per germline (reference sequence). This CDR3 contains 15 residues. The CDR3 bases that were read are TGTGCCAGCGGTGGGACTGGGGGGACCTATGCT. This translates into CASGGTGGTYA. The complete CDR3 protein is CASGGTGGTYAEQFF.

This clone came up a few times. Mouse names are used for the genes. The observed sequence ends 4 residues before the CDR3 terminus, with the missing tail filled in from the germline J gene. The V gene is TRBV13-1, the J gene TRBJ2-3, with 13 bases lining up with TRBD2. Germline CDR1 NSHNY, CDR2 SYGAGN. The CDR3 spans 17 residues. The ends lost 3 bases at V and 1 base at J; junction bases unmatched: 5. The CDR3 reads CASSAWTGGARAETLYF. Partial CDR3 DNA: TGTGCCAGCAGTGCCTGGACTGGGGGGGCGCGTGCAGAA.

In this sample, this clone turned up a few times. Gene names refer to mouse genes. The CDR3 extends 4 residues past the end of the read, so its final part is completed from the germline J gene. This sample includes further DNA sequences coding for the same CDR3. The chain links TRBV13-3 to TRBJ2-7; 9 nucleotides align to TRBD1. CDR1 is NNHDY, CDR2 SYVADS, per germline. This CDR3 region has 12 residues. CDR3: CASRDRGDEQYF. The part of the CDR3 DNA that was read is TGTGCCAGCAGGGACAGGGGAGAT.

This clone was picked up a small number of times. Germline and genes here are mouse. The read is 4 residues too short to cover the CDR3 end, so that end is filled in from the germline J gene. The V call is TRBV19, the J call TRBJ2-2, with 8 bases identical to TRBD1. V dropped 5 bases and J dropped 0; count of bases not matched to a gene: 6. Germline V gene data show CDR1 as FNHDT and CDR2 as SITEND (reference sequence). CDR3 length: 16 amino acids. Incomplete CDR3 DNA: TGTGCCAGCAGACTCGGACAGGGAACAAACACCGGG. Translated, it gives CASRLGQGTNTG. The whole CDR3 sequence reads CASRLGQGTNTGQLYF.

Concerning this clone: Genes and germline are mouse. The sequenced fragment ends 4 residues before the CDR3 boundary, so the rest is inferred from the germline J gene. V usage is TRBV19 and J usage is TRBJ1-1; no definite D call. Trimming took off 2 bases at V and 0 bases at J, with 5 bases between the two ends. This CDR3 is 13 amino acids long. The V gene's germline CDR1 is FNHDT and CDR2 SITEND (reference sequence). The CDR3 DNA, read in part, is TGTGCCAGCAGTATTAGGTCAAACACA. It is translated as CASSIRSNT. The CDR3 in full is CASSIRSNTEVFF.

There are a few counts of this clone. Mouse names are used for the genes. The CDR3 goes on 4 residues after the read ends, and that part is filled in from the germline J gene. The sample has other DNA sequences that encode this CDR3 too. J is TRBJ2-1 and V is TRBV13-1; TRBD1 is a possible D gene (6 bases). Germline loops: CDR1 NSHNY, CDR2 SYGAGN. V gave up 3 bases and J gave up 0 bases, with 10 bases separating them. The CDR3 extends over 15 amino acids. Incomplete CDR3 DNA: TGTGCCAGCAGTGGCGACAGGAATAACTATGCT. It translates to CASSGDRNNYA. The complete CDR3 sequence is CASSGDRNNYAEQFF.

This clone was seen only a few times. Mouse germline and gene names are used. The sequence runs out 4 residues before the end of the CDR3; the remainder is reconstructed from the germline J gene. V is TRBV5 and J is TRBJ2-7; 11 bases are shared with TRBD2. V gave up 1 base and J gave up 2 bases; unmatched junction bases: 4. CDR1 and CDR2 (germline): LGHNA, YNLKQL (reference sequence). This CDR3 contains 16 residues. The chain's CDR3 is CASSQGTGGSPYEQYF. The covered CDR3 bases are TGTGCCAGCAGCCAAGGGACTGGGGGGTCACCCTAT.

Only a few counts were recorded for this clone. Mouse names are used for the genes. The read ends 4 residues shy of where the CDR3 ends; the end is completed using the germline J gene. The chain uses TRBV17 and TRBJ2-7, with 8 bases that match TRBD2. CDR3 size: 15 residues. Per the germline V gene, CDR1 is MNHDT and CDR2 is YYDKIL. The DNA read from the CDR3 is TGTGCTAGCAGTAGAGATATGACTGGGGCATAT. Translating gives CASSRDMTGAY. The whole CDR3 protein reads CASSRDMTGAYEQYF.

This clone turned up a few times. Genes and germline are mouse. The read stops 3 residues short of the end of the CDR3; the missing end is completed from the germline J gene. The chain has TRBV31 and TRBJ1-6, with TRBD1 matching over 7 bases. TRBJ1-6 is an ORF for which the function is uncertain. Germline CDR1 and CDR2: GKSSPN and SITVG. CDR3 length equals 15 residues. The ends lost 0 bases at V and 2 bases at J; junction bases unmatched: 1. The DNA read from the CDR3 is TGTGCCTGGAGTCTCACAGGGGCCTATAATTCGCCC. This encodes CAWSLTGAYNSP. The complete CDR3 protein is CAWSLTGAYNSPLYF.

This clone has a handful of counts. The listed genes are named as in mouse. The read halts 4 residues ahead of the CDR3 end, with the missing end drawn from the germline J gene. The V and J genes are TRBV13-2 and TRBJ1-2; possible D gene TRBD1, 6 bases. The CDR3 extends over 15 amino acids. Germline CDR1 and CDR2: NNHNN and SYGAGS (reference sequence). The V end lost 0 bases, the J end lost 3 bases, and 12 bases lay between the germline ends. CDR3 bases read: TGTGCCAGCGGTGATGCCAGGGGTAGACACTCC. Translated: CASGDARGRHS. The complete CDR3 reads CASGDARGRHSDYTF.

This clone has more than one count but fewer than ten. Gene names denote mouse genes. The CDR3 end lies 4 residues beyond the end of the read and is filled in from the germline J gene. This chain links TRBV17 with TRBJ2-4; 9 bases map to TRBD1. The CDR3 extends over 15 amino acids. Germline V gene lookup returns CDR1 MNHDT and CDR2 YYDKIL. CDR3 sequence: CASSRAGTGINTLYF. CDR3 DNA (partial): TGTGCTAGCAGTAGAGCCGGGACAGGGATAAAC.

This clone has just a few counts. The genes and germline here are from mouse. The read halts 4 residues ahead of the CDR3 end, with the missing end drawn from the germline J gene. The J gene is TRBJ1-1, the V gene TRBV19; the match to TRBD1 covers 8 bases. Trimming at V came to 4 bases and at J to 0 bases, leaving 5 bases not matched to a gene. Germline CDR1 FNHDT, CDR2 SITEND (reference sequence). There are 15 residues in the CDR3. Incomplete CDR3 DNA: TGTGCCAGCAGTTCCGGACAGGGCCCAAACACA. Protein product: CASSSGQGPNT. The CDR3 in full is CASSSGQGPNTEVFF.